The 2 T cell receptor beta chains reported below all come from one sample, sequenced in a study of T cell responses to AZD1222 COVID-19 vaccine. Only in-frame clones appear in the TCRdb table, and some are missing; sequencing was by immunoSEQ multiplex PCR. The sample includes about 130,000 clones, 80% to 90% of them seen just once. Sequenced material: peripheral blood, taken on day 0 of AZD1222 vaccination. The receptors originated from an adult in good health.

The chain carries TRBV11-2 and TRBJ1-3; D may be TRBD1 (6 bases). The germline V gene encodes CDR1 SGHAT and CDR2 FQNNGV. The germline V and J ends were trimmed by 2 bases and 0 bases, with 17 bases remaining between them. The CDR3 consists of 18 residues. This chain's CDR3 is CASSLKGMRGFSGNTIYF. The CDR3 nucleotides are TGTGCCAGCAGCTTAAAAGGCATGAGGGGGTTCTCTGGAAACACCATATATTTT.

The chain recombines TRBV6-5 with TRBJ1-2; TRBD1 aligns across 10 bases. V gave up 4 bases and J gave up 8 bases; unmatched junction bases: 7. The CDR3 covers 14 residues. Per the germline V gene, CDR1 is MNHEY and CDR2 is SVGAGI. CDR3 nucleotide sequence: TGTGCCAGCAGTTCCCGACAGGGGGCGACCGGCTACACCTTC. This codes for CASSSRQGATGYTF.